These 27 T cell receptor beta chains were sequenced from one sample in a study of blood T cell repertoires in COVID-19. The assay was immunoSEQ multiplex PCR, and TCRdb's table has in-frame clones only and misses some. The repertoire consists of about 80,000 clones, with about 78% occurring once and the leading ten covering around a sixth. Sequencing was done on a sample of peripheral blood. These receptors all come from a human donor in a cohort sampled during active COVID-19.

This sequence joins TRBV6-5 and TRBJ1-1; D call uncertain. This CDR3 comprises 11 residues. Trimming took off 6 bases at V and 11 bases at J, with 13 bases between the two ends. Looked up from germline, CDR1 is MNHEY and CDR2 is SVGAGI. CDR3 nucleotides: TGTGCCAGCAGCTTTTCTGTCGGGGCTTTCTTT. It translates to CASSFSVGAFF.

By sample share, this clone is medium-sized. The chain is built from TRBV7-3 and TRBJ1-5, with D hard to call. Germline V gene sequence: CDR1 SGHTA, CDR2 FQGTGA. This CDR3 has 12 amino acids. Trimming took 4 bases from V and 7 from J, leaving 8 bases between them. The CDR3 sequence: CASSSNTQPQHF. DNA of the CDR3: TGTGCCAGCAGCTCCAACACGCAGCCCCAGCATTTT.

About this clone itself: The same CDR3 arises from other DNA sequences in this sample as well. V and J are TRBV19 and TRBJ1-1; D unclear. V was cut by 1 base and J by 0 bases, with 3 bases left in between. Germline V gene data show CDR1 as LNHDA and CDR2 as SQIVND (reference sequence). The CDR3 length is 13 residues. The DNA for the CDR3 is TGTGCCAGTAGTATAGGCGTGAACACTGAAGCTTTCTTT. It codes for CASSIGVNTEAFF.

The chain joins TRBV10-3 to TRBJ1-1; D not resolved. Germline V gene data show CDR1 as ENHRY and CDR2 as SYGVKD. Deletions cut 2 bases from V and 8 bases from J, with 9 bases between. This CDR3 contains 12 residues. CDR3 protein: CAISESQHEAFF. CDR3 coding DNA: TGTGCCATCAGTGAGAGTCAACACGAAGCTTTCTTT.

This clone was seen more than once but under ten times. This chain connects TRBV28 to TRBJ1-6; D is uncertain. Germline V gene lookup returns CDR1 MDHEN and CDR2 SYDVKM. CDR3 size: 14 residues. V was trimmed by 5 bases and J by 7 bases, leaving 12 bases between them. The CDR3 bases are TGTGCCAGCAGTCCTCCCCGGCGGAATTCACCCCTCCACTTT. As protein: CASSPPRRNSPLHF.

The chain is built from TRBV28 and TRBJ2-3; D might be TRBD2 (6 bases). The CDR3 has 13 residues. From germline, CDR1 is MDHEN and CDR2 SYDVKM. Trimming cost V 7 bases and J 4 bases, with 12 bases left between them. The CDR3 DNA follows: TGTGCCAGCACCGGAGGGGACCCAGATACGCAGTATTTT. Encoded protein: CASTGGDPDTQYF.

J is TRBJ1-2 and V is TRBV19; possibly TRBD1 for D (6 bases). V lost 5 bases and J 4 bases, leaving 11 bases between the germline ends. The CDR3 consists of 13 residues. Germline V gene sequence: CDR1 LNHDA, CDR2 SQIVND (reference sequence). Written as DNA, the CDR3 is TGTGCCAGTAGTTTCGGACAGCTCTATGGCTACACCTTC. Amino acid sequence: CASSFGQLYGYTF.

The chain combines TRBV5-4 with TRBJ1-4; 9 bases are shared with TRBD1. This CDR3 has 14 amino acids. CDR1 SGHNT and CDR2 YYREEE come from the germline V gene (reference sequence). Germline trimming cut 2 bases from V and 8 bases from J; bases unmatched to any gene: 4. CDR3 protein: CASSLQGAAEKLFF. The CDR3 bases are TGTGCCAGCAGCTTACAGGGGGCGGCGGAAAAACTGTTTTTT.

The rearrangement uses TRBV5-5 and TRBJ2-3; D possibly corresponds to TRBD2 (6 bases). The CDR3 runs to 15 residues. The ends were cut back, 4 bases at V and 0 bases at J, with 12 bases in the middle. CDR1 SGHKS and CDR2 YYEKEE come from the germline V gene (reference sequence). The CDR3 region is CASSRGTPSTDTQYF. DNA for the CDR3: TGTGCCAGCAGCCGGGGGACTCCTAGCACAGATACGCAGTATTTT.

V and J are TRBV6-2 or TRBV6-3 and TRBJ2-2, with D possibly TRBD2 on 5 matching bases. With 6 bases removed from V and 4 bases from J, the gap between germline ends came to 21 bases. Germline V gives CDR1 MNHEY, CDR2 SVGEGT. CDR3 length: 17 amino acids. CDR3 coding DNA: TGTGCCAGCAGCCCTAGAACGCTAGGACTTTTCACCGGGGAGCTGTTTTTT. Encoded protein: CASSPRTLGLFTGELFF.

The count of this clone is one. The V call is TRBV15, the J call TRBJ1-2; no clear D. V lost 9 bases and J 4 bases, leaving 12 bases between the germline ends. The CDR3 totals 12 residues. Germline assignment: CDR1 LNHNV and CDR2 YYDKDF (reference sequence). CDR3 nucleotide sequence: TGTGCCACTGGCCGCGACTCCTATGGCTACACCTTC. Protein: CATGRDSYGYTF.

This clone was detected only once. This chain uses TRBV7-8 with TRBJ2-5, with 12 nucleotides matching TRBD2. J gave up 1 base and V 4 bases, and 7 bases lay outside the gene matches. The germline gives CDR1 SGHVS, CDR2 FQNEAQ. The CDR3 is made up of 17 amino acids. In DNA form, the CDR3 reads TGTGCCAGCAGCTCGCTGACTAGCGGGAGTCCCCAAGAGACCCAGTACTTC. Its protein product is CASSSLTSGSPQETQYF. The variable domain in full, completed from reference TRBV7-8 and TRBJ2-5, reads GAGVSQSPRYKVAKRGQDVALRCDPISGHVSLFWYQQALGQGPEFLTYFQNEAQLDKSGLPSDRFFAERPEGSVSTLKIQRTQQEDSAVYLCASSSLTSGSPQETQYFGPGTRLLVL.

The V and J genes are TRBV19 and TRBJ2-3; 12 nucleotides match TRBD2. The CDR3 is 16 residues long. Germline V lookup: CDR1 LNHDA, CDR2 SQIVND (reference sequence). Trimming cost V 8 bases and J 4 bases; bases outside gene matches: 10. CDR3 loop: CASDRGGTSGPDTQYF. In nucleotides, the CDR3 is TGTGCCAGTGATAGGGGAGGGACTAGCGGGCCAGATACGCAGTATTTT.

The gene calls are TRBV30 and TRBJ2-2, with 12 bases fitting TRBD2. Germline V gene sequence: CDR1 GTSNPN, CDR2 SVGIG (reference sequence). The CDR3 has 14 residues. Trimming took 3 bases from V and 8 from J; bases not matched to a gene: 4. In nucleotides, the CDR3 is TGTGCCTGGAGGACTAGCGGGAGTGTAGGGGAGCTGTTTTTT. It encodes CAWRTSGSVGELFF.

The sample holds a few counts of this clone. V usage is TRBV7-8 and J usage is TRBJ1-5; D not resolved. The CDR3 totals 12 residues. CDR1 is SGHVS, CDR2 FQNEAQ, per germline. Deletions cut 5 bases from V and 7 bases from J, with 9 bases between. CDR3 sequence: CASSPVEQPQHF. The CDR3 nucleotides read TGTGCCAGCAGCCCCGTGGAGCAGCCCCAGCATTTT.

The rearrangement uses TRBV7-3 and TRBJ2-7; a weak D match, TRBD1 (6 bases). Germline assignment: CDR1 SGHTA and CDR2 FQGTGA. Trimming removed 4 bases at V and 6 bases at J, with 10 bases between. There are 12 residues in the CDR3. CDR3 protein: CASSYQGTEQYF. The CDR3 bases are TGTGCCAGCAGCTATCAGGGGACCGAGCAGTACTTC.

The chain combines TRBV7-9 with TRBJ2-7; 8 bases fit TRBD1. Germline values: CDR1 SEHNR, CDR2 FQNEAQ (reference sequence). The CDR3 length is 15 residues. The V gene end was trimmed by 1 base and the J gene end by 3 bases; junction bases not matched to a gene: 5. The CDR3 is CASSLGPGGVYEQYV. CDR3 bases: TGTGCCAGCAGCTTAGGCCCAGGGGGCGTCTACGAGCAGTACGTC.

This clone is a singleton in its sample. The J gene is TRBJ2-1, the V gene TRBV6-5; D is uncertain. Per germline, CDR1 MNHEY and CDR2 SVGAGI. V was cut by 2 bases and J by 7 bases, with 6 bases left in between. This CDR3 has 12 amino acids. CDR3 in amino acids: CASSYLGNEQFF. The CDR3 bases are TGTGCCAGCAGTTACCTCGGGAATGAGCAGTTCTTC.

The CDR3 loop reads CSVEEGAMTEAFF. For the CDR3, the DNA is TGCAGCGTTGAAGAAGGGGCTATGACTGAAGCTTTCTTT. The gene calls are TRBV29-1 and TRBJ1-1; D is perhaps TRBD1 (5 bases). The CDR3 runs 13 residues. Per germline, CDR1 SQVTM and CDR2 ANQGSEA. V was shortened by 0 bases and J by 5 bases, with 10 bases between the two germline ends.

The chain recombines TRBV19 with TRBJ1-5; D may be TRBD1 (6 bases). The CDR3 is made up of 15 amino acids. V lost 4 bases and J 2 bases, leaving 12 bases between the germline ends. Germline V gene lookup returns CDR1 LNHDA and CDR2 SQIVND (reference sequence). The CDR3, as DNA: TGTGCCAGTAGTAACAGGGTCTGGGGCAATCAGCCCCAGCATTTT. This translates into CASSNRVWGNQPQHF.

This clone was observed a few times. This chain joins TRBV9 and TRBJ1-1; no reliable D call. The germline gives CDR1 SGDLS, CDR2 YYNGEE. V was shortened by 0 bases and J by 5 bases, with 11 bases between the two germline ends. The CDR3 totals 14 residues. The CDR3 nucleotides read TGTGCCAGCAGCGTAGACGGCCGGGGAACTGAAGCTTTCTTT. This translates into CASSVDGRGTEAFF.

The V and J genes are TRBV3-1 (or the pseudogene TRBV3-2) and TRBJ1-2; no definite D call. Germline V CDR1 and CDR2: LGHDT, YNNKEL (reference sequence). V was trimmed by 1 base and J by 7 bases, leaving 13 bases between them. The CDR3 spans 14 residues. The CDR3 sequence is CASSQGIGESGYTF. The CDR3, as DNA: TGTGCCAGCAGCCAAGGCATTGGGGAGTCTGGCTACACCTTC.

This sequence joins TRBV30 and TRBJ1-2; 7 bases line up with TRBD1. The CDR3 runs 13 residues. Germline V CDR1 and CDR2: GTSNPN, SVGIG (reference sequence). After removal of 2 bases from V and 8 bases from J, the junction contained 8 bases not matched to a gene. As DNA, the CDR3 is TGTGCCTGGAGTCCCCGGACAGGCGGAGGCTACACCTTC. Its translation is CAWSPRTGGGYTF.

The chain joins TRBV6-5 to TRBJ2-5; TRBD1 is a possible D gene (5 bases). Germline CDR1 and CDR2: MNHEY and SVGAGI. The V gene lost 6 bases and the J gene lost 2 bases, with 10 bases spanning the gap. CDR3 length: 13 amino acids. Written as DNA, the CDR3 is TGTGCCAGCAGGGTGAAGGGGCAAGAGACCCAGTACTTC. Its translation is CASRVKGQETQYF.

This clone was seen a few times. A junction end diverges from the germline sequence, so it may reflect a read error. The chain is built from TRBV5-6 and TRBJ2-5; 10 positions agree with TRBD1. The germline gives CDR1 SGHDT, CDR2 YYEEEE. The CDR3 runs to 16 residues. The CDR3 DNA reads as TGTGCCAGCAGCCACGTCGGGGACAGGGGTGAAGAAACCCAGTACTTC. Its translation: CASSHVGDRGEETQYF.

The chain employs TRBV21-1 and TRBJ2-3; TRBD1 reflects the table's D call only, with no check against the DNA. TRBV21-1 is given as a pseudogene. The CDR3 totals 18 residues. DNA of the CDR3: TGTGCCAGCAGCAAAGGGGCTGGCGTTCCGAAAAGCACAGATACGCAGTATTTT. Its protein is CASSKGAGVPKSTDTQYF.

V is TRBV5-4 and J is TRBJ1-5, with a weak D call TRBD1 (6 bases). Germline V gene data show CDR1 as SGHNT and CDR2 as YYREEE (reference sequence). V lost 0 bases, J lost 3 bases, and 13 bases lay in between. The length of the CDR3 is 16 residues. CDR3 sequence: CASSLGGGFSNQPQHF. The DNA for the CDR3 is TGTGCCAGCAGCTTGGGCGGGGGCTTCTCCAATCAGCCCCAGCATTTT.